Following are 26 T cell receptor beta chains from one sample sequenced in a study of glioma-infiltrating T cells after dendritic cell vaccination (dated by TCRdb to the mid-2010s). Libraries were prepared through the immunoSEQ multiplex PCR assay. TCRdb carries this immuneACCESS record with in-frame sequences only. Its versions omit some clonotypes, under half of them owing to an unresolved V gene in the studies checked, with the rest unexplained. This sample gives roughly 80,000 clones in total; about 87% of them show up just once. 3% to 4% of the sample is taken by the ten largest. The sequencing here drew on blood, taken before dendritic cell vaccination. The receptor set was obtained from a human donor with glioblastoma.

The rearrangement links TRBV9 to TRBJ2-5; TRBD2 agrees at 13 bases. The CDR3 totals 14 residues. The junction had 0 bases not matched to a gene; V was cut back by 3 bases and J by 4 bases. Germline CDR1 SGDLS, CDR2 YYNGEE. The CDR3 sequence: CASSGLAGGETQYF. The CDR3 DNA reads TGTGCCAGCAGCGGACTAGCGGGAGGAGAGACCCAGTACTTC.

This clone appeared a single time. This rearrangement joins TRBV15 to TRBJ2-7, with TRBD2 matching over 11 bases. Germline trimming cut 0 bases from V and 12 bases from J; bases unmatched to any gene: 4. Per the germline V gene, CDR1 is LNHNV and CDR2 is YYDKDF (reference sequence). The CDR3 runs 13 residues. The DNA for the CDR3 is TGTGCCACCAGCAGAGAACTAGCGGGGGAACGGTACTTC. Protein: CATSRELAGERYF. The full variable domain, in which reference TRBV15 and TRBJ2-7 provide the parts outside the CDR3, is DAMVIQNPRYQVTQFGKPVTLSCSQTLNHNVMYWYQQKSSQAPKLLFHYYDKDFNNEADTPDNFQSRRPNTSFCFLDIRSPGLGDTAMYLCATSRELAGERYFGPGTRLTVT.

The CDR3, as DNA: TGTGCCATCAGTGACCCGGGGATCCCTACAGATACGCAGTATTTT. Translation: CAISDPGIPTDTQYF. V gene TRBV10-3 combines with J gene TRBJ2-3; D might be TRBD2 (5 bases). The CDR3 consists of 15 residues. Trimming cost V 3 bases and J 3 bases, with 13 bases left between them. Germline V gives CDR1 ENHRY, CDR2 SYGVKD.

The J gene is TRBJ2-7, the V gene TRBV11-2, with 7 bases matching TRBD1. The CDR3 is made up of 13 amino acids. CDR1 is SGHAT, CDR2 FQNNGV, per germline. V lost 4 bases and J lost 6; bases outside the gene matches: 6. The CDR3 protein is CASSSKTGTEQYF. The CDR3 nucleotides are TGTGCCAGCAGCTCTAAGACAGGGACCGAGCAGTACTTC.

V is TRBV6-5 and J is TRBJ2-5; 8 nucleotides line up with TRBD1. CDR1 is MNHEY and CDR2 is SVGAGI in the germline V gene. Trimming cost V 7 bases and J 5 bases; bases outside gene matches: 6. This CDR3 contains 13 residues. The CDR3 loop is CASTQGVRETQYF. CDR3 coding DNA: TGTGCCAGCACACAGGGGGTACGGGAGACCCAGTACTTC.

The chain recombines TRBV2 with TRBJ1-2; TRBD1 matches 7 bases. There are 17 residues in the CDR3. The V gene's germline CDR1 is SNHLY and CDR2 FYNNEI. J lost 7 bases, V lost 11 bases, and 25 bases had no gene match. The CDR3 DNA follows: TGTGCCGGAAAAACCGGGACAGCTTCCTCGGGAGGGGCTGGCTACACCTTC. The encoded protein is CAGKTGTASSGGAGYTF.

The chain has TRBV6-1 and TRBJ1-4; D not certain. Trimming shortened V by 1 base and J by 4 bases, and 4 bases separated the two germline ends. This CDR3 comprises 13 residues. Germline assignment: CDR1 MNHNS and CDR2 SASEGT. The CDR3 DNA reads as TGTGCCAGCAGTGAAGGCAGTAATGAAAAACTGTTTTTT. This encodes CASSEGSNEKLFF.

This clone was seen more than once but under ten times. This chain uses TRBV7-6 with TRBJ2-2, with D maybe TRBD2 (6 bases). There are 15 residues in the CDR3. Germline V gene data show CDR1 as SGHVS and CDR2 as FNYEAQ. The V gene lost 5 bases and the J gene lost 3 bases, with 13 bases spanning the gap. For the CDR3, the DNA is TGTGCCAGCAGCCCCAGACTAGTAGACACCGGGGAGCTGTTTTTT. Amino acid sequence: CASSPRLVDTGELFF.

CDR3 in DNA: TGTGCCAGCAGAAAAGCGGGAGGGGATGAGCAGTTCTTC. Translated, it gives CASRKAGGDEQFF. J is TRBJ2-1 and V is TRBV6-5; 10 nucleotides agree with TRBD2. CDR1 is MNHEY, CDR2 SVGAGI, per germline. V dropped 6 bases and J dropped 8; count of bases not matched to a gene: 4. The CDR3 is 13 residues long.

Concerning this clone itself: The same CDR3 arises from other DNA sequences in this sample as well. The rearrangement uses TRBV11-3 and TRBJ1-1, with TRBD1 as a possible D gene (5 bases). Trimming removed 5 bases from V and 1 base from J, with 8 bases in between. Germline V lookup: CDR1 SGHNT, CDR2 YENEEA. The CDR3 is made up of 13 amino acids. The CDR3 loop reads CASSRDRNTEAFF. The CDR3 coding sequence is TGTGCCAGCAGCCGAGACAGGAACACTGAAGCTTTCTTT.

The genes are TRBV5-4 and TRBJ2-1; 8 nucleotides line up with TRBD2. This CDR3 region has 16 residues. V shed 4 bases, J shed 0 bases, and the junction held 6 bases outside the gene matches. CDR1 SGHNT and CDR2 YYREEE come from the germline V gene (reference sequence). CDR3 loop: CASSGKREGSYNEQFF. Here the CDR3 DNA reads TGTGCCAGCAGCGGTAAACGGGAGGGCTCCTACAATGAGCAGTTCTTC.

This chain uses TRBV29-1 with TRBJ1-2; D is possibly TRBD1 (6 bases). The CDR3 sequence is 13 residues long. Germline CDR1 reads SQVTM; CDR2 reads ANQGSEA. CDR3 loop: CATGSGTTYGYTF. The CDR3 DNA reads as TGCGCCACGGGTTCCGGGACAACCTATGGCTACACCTTC.

This chain links TRBV6-6 with TRBJ2-7; TRBD2 matches at 11 bases. Germline loops: CDR1 MNHNY, CDR2 SVGAGI (reference sequence). V lost 5 bases to trimming and J lost 8 bases; unmatched junction nucleotides: 5. CDR3 size: 13 residues. In DNA, the CDR3 is TGTGCCAGCAGTCCGGGACTAGCGGTTAAGCAGTACTTC. As protein: CASSPGLAVKQYF.

This clone was detected once. V usage is TRBV30 and J usage is TRBJ1-1; weak D call: TRBD1 (6 bases). The germline CDR1 and CDR2 sequences are GTSNPN and SVGIG (reference sequence). The length of the CDR3 is 14 residues. The CDR3 region is CAFPSGTPNTEAFF. DNA of the CDR3: TGTGCTTTTCCATCCGGGACACCGAACACTGAAGCTTTCTTT.

To note about this clone: The same CDR3 arises from other DNA sequences in this sample as well. The chain carries TRBV9 and TRBJ2-3; a weak D match, TRBD2 (5 bases). V was cut by 0 bases and J by 1 base, with 12 bases left in between. Germline loops: CDR1 SGDLS, CDR2 YYNGEE. The CDR3 contains 16 residues. Here the CDR3 reads CASSVDLARGTDTQYF. In DNA form, the CDR3 reads TGTGCCAGCAGCGTAGACCTAGCCCGTGGCACAGATACGCAGTATTTT.

The V and J genes are TRBV19 and TRBJ1-5; perhaps TRBD1 as D (6 bases). The CDR3 totals 15 residues. Trimming stripped 9 bases from V and 0 bases from J, with 15 bases between. Germline V gene sequence: CDR1 LNHDA, CDR2 SQIVND (reference sequence). As DNA, the CDR3 is TGTGCCAGAGAAGGGGGACATTTTAGCAATCAGCCCCAGCATTTT. This sequence encodes CAREGGHFSNQPQHF.

The rearrangement joins TRBV27 to TRBJ1-2, with a possible D match to TRBD1 (6 bases). This CDR3 region has 15 residues. Germline V gene lookup returns CDR1 MNHEY and CDR2 SMNVEV (reference sequence). V was shortened by 6 bases and J by 4 bases, with 18 bases between the two germline ends. DNA for the CDR3: TGTGCCAGCAGGGCTTCCAGGGGCACGGCCTATGGCTACACCTTC. Protein product: CASRASRGTAYGYTF.

The rearrangement joins TRBV4-2 to TRBJ2-1; 8 bases are a match to TRBD2. Germline V CDR1 and CDR2: LGHNA, YNFKEQ. The CDR3 runs 14 residues. V lost 4 bases to trimming and J lost 7 bases; unmatched junction nucleotides: 6. CDR3 nucleotide sequence: TGTGCCAGCAGCCCCGGGGGGGCCAGAAATGAGCAGTTCTTC. Protein: CASSPGGARNEQFF.

The chain uses TRBV6-5 and TRBJ1-3; 8 bases map to TRBD1. V lost 5 bases to trimming and J lost 5 bases; unmatched junction nucleotides: 5. The CDR3 loop spans 14 amino acids. Germline CDR1 is MNHEY and CDR2 is SVGAGI. The CDR3 loop reads CASSGQGARNTIYF. The DNA of the CDR3 is TGTGCCAGCAGTGGACAGGGAGCCCGAAACACCATATATTTT.

This chain connects TRBV9 to TRBJ1-1; weak D call: TRBD1 (6 bases). Germline V gene lookup returns CDR1 SGDLS and CDR2 YYNGEE. The CDR3 totals 15 residues. The V end lost 3 bases, the J end lost 1 base, and 13 bases lay between the germline ends. In nucleotides, the CDR3 is TGTGCCAGCAGCGAATTGGACAGAAGGAACACTGAAGCTTTCTTT. Encoded protein: CASSELDRRNTEAFF.

In its sample, this clone was seen once. The chain carries TRBV10-2 and TRBJ2-5, with 10 bases identical to TRBD2. The length of the CDR3 is 15 residues. With V trimmed by 2 bases and J by 5 bases, 5 bases remained unmatched. Germline V gene sequence: CDR1 WSHSY, CDR2 SAAADI. The CDR3: CASSEGGLARETQYF. DNA for the CDR3: TGCGCCAGCAGTGAGGGGGGACTAGCGCGGGAGACCCAGTACTTC.

The chain carries TRBV18 and TRBJ1-2; TRBD1 aligns across 9 bases. The V segment lost 0 bases and the J segment 4 bases; nucleotides outside the gene matches: 3. CDR1 is KGHSH, CDR2 LQKENI, per germline. CDR3 length equals 15 residues. For the CDR3, the DNA is TGTGCCAGCTCACCACCGGGACAGGGTGGCTATGGCTACACCTTC. Translated: CASSPPGQGGYGYTF.

The gene calls are TRBV5-1 and TRBJ2-7; D is perhaps TRBD1 (6 bases). CDR1 and CDR2 from the germline V gene are SGHRS and YFSETQ. Trimming cost V 3 bases and J 2 bases, with 15 bases left between them. This CDR3 is 15 amino acids long. CDR3 DNA: TGCGCCAGCAGCTGGGGGCAGGGCTCCACCTACGAGCAGTACTTC. Protein: CASSWGQGSTYEQYF. Full variable domain (rest looked up from reference TRBV5-1 and TRBJ2-7): KAGVTQTPRYLIKTRGQQVTLSCSPISGHRSVSWYQQTPGQGLQFLFEYFSETQRNKGNFPGRFSGRQFSNSRSEMNVSTLELGDSALYLCASSWGQGSTYEQYFGPGTRLTVT.

The gene calls are TRBV11-2 and TRBJ2-3; D might be TRBD1 (5 bases). The CDR3 consists of 14 residues. Germline loops: CDR1 SGHAT, CDR2 FQNNGV. V lost 11 bases to trimming and J lost 1 base, with 16 bases between them. This chain's CDR3 is CAWSKGPGTDTQYF. CDR3 coding DNA: TGTGCCTGGTCCAAGGGGCCCGGCACAGATACGCAGTATTTT.

The chain uses TRBV5-4 and TRBJ1-3; 7 bases fit TRBD1. Germline V CDR1 and CDR2: SGHNT, YYREEE (reference sequence). The CDR3 loop spans 15 amino acids. V shed 0 bases, J shed 3 bases, and the junction held 3 bases outside the gene matches. The chain's CDR3 is CASSLDRGSGNTIYF. Here the CDR3 DNA reads TGTGCCAGCAGCTTGGACAGGGGCAGTGGAAACACCATATATTTT.

The genes are TRBV4-1 and TRBJ1-1, with 8 bases that match TRBD1. CDR3 length equals 15 residues. Looked up from germline, CDR1 is MGHRA and CDR2 is YSYEKL. V dropped 4 bases and J dropped 3; count of bases not matched to a gene: 7. The CDR3 protein is CASSLGQGGYTEAFF. CDR3 in DNA: TGCGCCAGCAGCCTAGGACAGGGTGGTTACACTGAAGCTTTCTTT.